One and the same sample provided the 22 T cell receptor beta chains below, sequenced in a study of OX40 agonist ivuxolimab in advanced cancers. Clones were sequenced by immunoSEQ multiplex PCR, and TCRdb holds only the in-frame ones, with some missing. The sample shows some 78,000 clones, 86% of them seen only once. The input for sequencing was CD4+ or CD8+ T cells sorted from blood, taken in a trial of the OX40 agonist ivuxolimab. Receptors originate from an adult with an advanced solid tumor such as melanoma, head and neck, liver or kidney cancer.

J is TRBJ1-1 and V is TRBV7-2, with 7 bases identical to TRBD1. Germline-derived CDR1 and CDR2 are SGHTA and FQGNSA. V dropped 6 bases and J dropped 1; count of bases not matched to a gene: 2. This CDR3 comprises 13 residues. The CDR3 region is CASSRQGNTEAFF. As DNA, the CDR3 is TGTGCCAGCAGTCGACAGGGGAACACTGAAGCTTTCTTT.

The rearrangement links TRBV7-9 to TRBJ2-1; 9 positions match TRBD2. Per the germline V gene, CDR1 is SEHNR and CDR2 is FQNEAQ (reference sequence). The CDR3 has 15 residues. Trimming took 7 bases from V and 6 from J; bases not matched to a gene: 10. This chain's CDR3 is CASIRLAVLTNEQFF. The CDR3 DNA reads TGTGCCAGCATCCGACTAGCGGTCCTCACCAATGAGCAGTTCTTC.

This chain joins TRBV5-1 and TRBJ2-3; D perhaps matches TRBD2 (6 bases). Trimming removed 6 bases from V and 1 base from J, with 12 bases in between. Germline loops: CDR1 SGHRS, CDR2 YFSETQ. This CDR3 is 14 amino acids long. The CDR3, as DNA: TGCGCCAGCAAGGGACTGGCGGGCACAGATACGCAGTATTTT. Translating gives CASKGLAGTDTQYF. Drawing the rest from reference TRBV5-1 and TRBJ2-3, the complete variable domain is KAGVTQTPRYLIKTRGQQVTLSCSPISGHRSVSWYQQTPGQGLQFLFEYFSETQRNKGNFPGRFSGRQFSNSRSEMNVSTLELGDSALYLCASKGLAGTDTQYFGPGTRLTVL.

This rearrangement joins TRBV4-3 to TRBJ2-1; D possibly uses TRBD1 or TRBD2 (5 bases each). The V end lost 0 bases, the J end lost 3 bases, and 12 bases lay between the germline ends. The CDR3 extends over 16 amino acids. Germline assignment: CDR1 LGHNA and CDR2 YSLEER. Here the CDR3 reads CASSQDTRGRYNEQFF. CDR3 DNA: TGCGCCAGCAGCCAAGATACCCGGGGCCGCTACAATGAGCAGTTCTTC.

The V and J genes are TRBV28 and TRBJ2-3; D gene ambiguous. V was pared by 6 bases and J by 0 bases, with 4 bases between. From germline, CDR1 is MDHEN and CDR2 SYDVKM. This CDR3 contains 12 residues. The CDR3 DNA is TGTGCCAGCAGATCTAGCACAGATACGCAGTATTTT. Amino acids: CASRSSTDTQYF.

The rearrangement uses TRBV11-2 and TRBJ1-1; D may be TRBD1 (5 bases). The V end lost 5 bases, the J end lost 4 bases, and 11 bases lay between the germline ends. The CDR3 totals 13 residues. In germline, CDR1 is SGHAT, CDR2 FQNNGV. Here the CDR3 DNA reads TGTGCCAGCAGCGCAGACAGTGGCACTGAAGCTTTCTTT. Amino acids: CASSADSGTEAFF.

The genes are TRBV19 and TRBJ1-3; D call uncertain. The V and J ends lost 7 bases and 2 bases respectively, with 18 bases between them. Germline V gene sequence: CDR1 LNHDA, CDR2 SQIVND (reference sequence). The CDR3 is 16 amino acids. CDR3 bases: TGTGCCAGTATTCCCTCATCGATACTTACTGGAAACACCATATATTTT. Its translation: CASIPSSILTGNTIYF.

The J gene is TRBJ1-2, the V gene TRBV18, with D uncertain. V lost 6 bases to trimming and J lost 5 bases, with 19 bases between them. In germline, CDR1 is KGHSH, CDR2 LQKENI. The CDR3 is 15 amino acids. The CDR3 DNA reads as TGTGCCAGCTCCCCCCCGGCCATCGCGGGGTATGGCTACACCTTC. The encoded protein is CASSPPAIAGYGYTF.

The chain is built from TRBV7-9 and TRBJ1-6; 10 positions agree with TRBD1. Germline CDR1 and CDR2: SEHNR and FQNEAQ (reference sequence). CDR3 length equals 15 residues. The V gene end was trimmed by 4 bases and the J gene end by 10 bases; junction bases not matched to a gene: 7. This CDR3 is CASSSNRDRGSPLHF. CDR3 in DNA: TGTGCCAGCAGCTCGAACCGGGACAGGGGATCACCCCTCCACTTT.

The chain employs TRBV10-3 and TRBJ1-5, with TRBD1 as a possible D gene (5 bases). The V end lost 2 bases, the J end lost 0 bases, and 11 bases lay between the germline ends. CDR3 length: 16 amino acids. Germline V gives CDR1 ENHRY, CDR2 SYGVKD. CDR3 sequence (DNA): TGTGCCATCAGTGAGGGGACTTCTGATAGCAATCAGCCCCAGCATTTT. This translates into CAISEGTSDSNQPQHF.

The chain joins TRBV7-9 to TRBJ1-3; no clear D. V dropped 0 bases and J dropped 3 bases, with 18 bases sitting between them. CDR1 is SEHNR and CDR2 is FQNEAQ in the germline V gene (reference sequence). CDR3 length: 18 residues. CDR3 DNA sequence: TGTGCCAGCAGCTTAGCCGGCGTCGGAGTGGGCTTTGGAAACACCATATATTTT. Its translation is CASSLAGVGVGFGNTIYF.

The chain joins TRBV11-1 to TRBJ2-3, with 12 bases fitting TRBD1. Trimming took 3 bases from V and 1 from J; bases not matched to a gene: 5. The CDR3 is 17 residues long. Germline assignment: CDR1 SGHAT and CDR2 FQDESV (reference sequence). DNA for the CDR3: TGTGCCAGCAGCTTGGGACAGGGGGCTTCCCGCACAGATACGCAGTATTTT. As protein: CASSLGQGASRTDTQYF.

V and J are TRBV5-1 and TRBJ2-1; the match to TRBD2 covers 10 bases. CDR3 size: 14 residues. Trimming removed 6 bases from V and 4 bases from J; junction bases left unmatched: 4. Per germline, CDR1 SGHRS and CDR2 YFSETQ. The CDR3 sequence is CASTSSGGYNEQFF. In DNA form, the CDR3 reads TGCGCCAGCACTTCTAGCGGGGGATACAATGAGCAGTTCTTC.

J is TRBJ2-3 and V is TRBV16; a weak D match, TRBD1 (6 bases). Trimming took 0 bases from V and 3 from J, leaving 7 bases between them. Germline-derived CDR1 and CDR2 are KGHSY and FQNENV. The CDR3 covers 14 residues. CDR3 nucleotide sequence: TGTGCCAGCAGCCAATCGAGGGGGACAGATACGCAGTATTTT. Its translation: CASSQSRGTDTQYF.

The CDR3 DNA reads TGCGCCAGCAGCCAGGACCACATTGTTTACAATGAGCAGTTCTTC. Translated: CASSQDHIVYNEQFF. V and J are TRBV4-1 and TRBJ2-1, with D unresolved. V was pared by 3 bases and J by 4 bases, with 13 bases between. Germline V lookup: CDR1 MGHRA, CDR2 YSYEKL. There are 15 residues in the CDR3.

V gene TRBV27 combines with J gene TRBJ2-7, with D tentatively TRBD2 (6 bases). The CDR3 sequence is 15 residues long. Germline lookup yields CDR1 MNHEY and CDR2 SMNVEV (reference sequence). Trimming left V 1 base short and J 5 bases short, with 15 bases between. For the CDR3, the DNA is TGTGCCAGCAGTTTATGGCTCGGGGGTAGGCACGAGCAGTACTTC. Translating it yields CASSLWLGGRHEQYF.

In DNA, the CDR3 is TGTGCCAGCAGTGAAAAATTTCTAACTAGCGGAAATGAGCAGTTCTTC. This sequence encodes CASSEKFLTSGNEQFF. This chain uses TRBV6-1 with TRBJ2-1; 8 nucleotides align to TRBD2. There are 16 residues in the CDR3. CDR1 is MNHNS, CDR2 SASEGT, per germline. Trimming at V came to 2 bases and at J to 7 bases, leaving 10 bases not matched to a gene.

This chain joins TRBV4-2 and TRBJ2-1, with TRBD2 as a possible D gene (6 bases). This CDR3 region has 15 residues. Looked up from germline, CDR1 is LGHNA and CDR2 is YNFKEQ. V gave up 4 bases and J gave up 6 bases, with 16 bases separating them. For the CDR3, the DNA is TGTGCCAGCAGCCGCGGGGAGATCTGGGTCAATGAGCAGTTCTTC. Residues: CASSRGEIWVNEQFF.

J is TRBJ1-3 and V is TRBV10-3; D is perhaps TRBD1 (5 bases). In germline, CDR1 is ENHRY, CDR2 SYGVKD. V was pared by 10 bases and J by 2 bases, with 9 bases between. CDR3 length equals 12 residues. The DNA for the CDR3 is TGTGCCAGTCAGGGAGCTGGAAACACCATATATTTT. It encodes CASQGAGNTIYF.

The chain combines TRBV4-1 with TRBJ1-6, with 9 positions matching TRBD1. J was trimmed by 10 bases and V by 2 bases; bases with no gene match: 6. CDR1 is MGHRA, CDR2 YSYEKL, per germline. The CDR3 contains 15 residues. Written as DNA, the CDR3 is TGCGCCAGCAGCCAATGGACAGGGGAGGTCTCACCCCTCCACTTT. It specifies CASSQWTGEVSPLHF.

This clone was found once. The CDR3, as DNA: TGTGCCAGCAGTCAGAATTCAATTTACGAGCAGTACTTC. It translates to CASSQNSIYEQYF. The gene calls are TRBV6-6 and TRBJ2-7, with unresolved D. The length of the CDR3 is 13 residues. In germline, CDR1 is MNHNY, CDR2 SVGAGI (reference sequence). V was shortened by 5 bases and J by 4 bases, with 12 bases between the two germline ends.

J is TRBJ1-5 and V is TRBV2, with TRBD1 identical over 7 bases. Germline V CDR1 and CDR2: SNHLY, FYNNEI. J gave up 4 bases and V 6 bases, and 9 bases lay outside the gene matches. CDR3 length: 15 amino acids. In DNA form, the CDR3 reads TGTGCCAGCAGCGGGGACAGCATTGGGAATCAGCCCCAGCATTTT. Its protein is CASSGDSIGNQPQHF.